This passage covers 27 T cell receptor beta chains from one sample sequenced in a study of blood T cell repertoires in COVID-19. Profiling relied on immunoSEQ multiplex PCR, and the TCRdb table lists in-frame clones only, not all of them. The repertoire holds about 61,000 clones, around four fifths seen once, with 5% to 5.5% in the top ten. The sequencing input was peripheral blood. The receptors stem from a man between 70 and 80 years old with acute or convalescent COVID-19.

The chain employs TRBV18 and TRBJ2-7, with 7 bases that match TRBD1. Germline assignment: CDR1 KGHSH and CDR2 LQKENI. The CDR3 runs 15 residues. Germline trimming cut 3 bases from V and 3 bases from J; bases unmatched to any gene: 8. The CDR3 is CASSPSGQLYYEQYF. CDR3 sequence (DNA): TGTGCCAGCTCACCTTCGGGACAGCTCTACTACGAGCAGTACTTC. The entire variable domain, with the rest obtained from reference TRBV18 and TRBJ2-7, is as follows: NAGVMQNPRHLVRRRGQEARLRCSPMKGHSHVYWYRQLPEEGLKFMVYLQKENIIDESGMPKERFSAEFPKEGPSILRIQQVVRGDSAAYFCASSPSGQLYYEQYFGPGTRLTVT.

The chain combines TRBV11-2 with TRBJ2-2; 11 bases agree with TRBD2. The CDR3 sequence is 15 residues long. Unmatched junction bases numbered 3, after V lost 5 bases and J lost 4 bases. Germline V gene sequence: CDR1 SGHAT, CDR2 FQNNGV. The CDR3 is CASSRTSGGTGELFF. The CDR3, as DNA: TGTGCCAGCAGCCGTACTAGCGGGGGCACCGGGGAGCTGTTTTTT.

V and J are TRBV5-1 and TRBJ1-6, with D unclear. Trimming left V 2 bases short and J 5 bases short, with 5 bases between. The CDR3 has 13 amino acids. Germline assignment: CDR1 SGHRS and CDR2 YFSETQ. The CDR3 coding sequence is TGCGCCAGCAGCTTCGGGGATAATTCACCCCTCCACTTT. The encoded protein is CASSFGDNSPLHF.

This chain uses TRBV5-1 with TRBJ2-1; 11 bases match TRBD2. There are 18 residues in the CDR3. V trimming: 4 bases; J trimming: 6 bases; junction bases outside the gene matches: 15. Germline CDR1 and CDR2: SGHRS and YFSETQ. For the CDR3, the DNA is TGCGCCAGCAGCCTAGGCCCGGTTAGCGGGGGGGCTGCCAATGAGCAGTTCTTC. As protein: CASSLGPVSGGAANEQFF. Complete variable domain (other parts from reference TRBV5-1 and TRBJ2-1): KAGVTQTPRYLIKTRGQQVTLSCSPISGHRSVSWYQQTPGQGLQFLFEYFSETQRNKGNFPGRFSGRQFSNSRSEMNVSTLELGDSALYLCASSLGPVSGGAANEQFFGPGTRLTVL.

The gene calls are TRBV28 and TRBJ1-1, with D unresolved. Germline values: CDR1 MDHEN, CDR2 SYDVKM. V lost 3 bases, J lost 3 bases, and 8 bases lay in between. This CDR3 is 13 amino acids long. CDR3 region: CASSFIRDTEAFF. CDR3 sequence (DNA): TGTGCCAGCAGTTTTATCCGGGACACTGAAGCTTTCTTT.

The count of this clone is one. The V gene is TRBV5-4, the J gene TRBJ2-2, with 11 positions matching TRBD2. J lost 4 bases, V lost 4 bases, and 6 bases had no gene match. This CDR3 spans 16 amino acids. Germline CDR1 and CDR2: SGHNT and YYREEE (reference sequence). The CDR3 bases are TGTGCCAGCAGCGAGGCCGGGACTAGCGGCACCGGGGAGCTGTTTTTT. Its translation: CASSEAGTSGTGELFF.

The chain couples TRBV4-2 to TRBJ1-3; D is undetermined. Trimming removed 0 bases from V and 0 bases from J, with 12 bases in between. The germline V gene has CDR1 LGHNA and CDR2 YNFKEQ. CDR3 size: 17 residues. CDR3 in DNA: TGTGCCAGCAGCCAAGATATAACAGCATACTCTGGAAACACCATATATTTT. Its translation: CASSQDITAYSGNTIYF.

This clone was detected only a few times. The rearrangement uses TRBV6-5 and TRBJ1-1, with D tentatively TRBD1 (6 bases). There are 13 residues in the CDR3. Germline values: CDR1 MNHEY, CDR2 SVGAGI. V was pared by 3 bases and J by 4 bases, with 9 bases between. The CDR3 reads CASSYNRATEAFF. The CDR3, as DNA: TGTGCCAGCAGTTATAACAGGGCCACTGAAGCTTTCTTT.

The chain uses TRBV27 and TRBJ2-1; 8 nucleotides agree with TRBD2. Losses at the gene ends were 1 base for V and 9 bases for J; bases not matched to a gene: 11. Germline assignment: CDR1 MNHEY and CDR2 SMNVEV (reference sequence). The CDR3 is 16 amino acids. The CDR3 sequence: CASSLFAGGSSPEQFF. DNA for the CDR3: TGTGCCAGCAGTTTATTCGCGGGGGGTTCTAGCCCTGAGCAGTTCTTC.

The chain links TRBV11-2 to TRBJ2-7, with a weak D call TRBD1 (7 bases). There are 15 residues in the CDR3. CDR1 is SGHAT and CDR2 is FQNNGV in the germline V gene. Trimming removed 6 bases at V and 5 bases at J, with 20 bases between. Written as DNA, the CDR3 is TGTGCCAGCAGGTCCCTTCGACAGGGAGGCGACGAGCAGTACTTC. Its protein is CASRSLRQGGDEQYF.

The chain is built from TRBV13 and TRBJ2-1, with 7 bases aligning to TRBD2. The CDR3 is 14 residues long. In germline, CDR1 is PRHDT, CDR2 FYEKMQ (reference sequence). V shed 6 bases, J shed 4 bases, and the junction held 6 bases outside the gene matches. The DNA for the CDR3 is TGTGCCAGCAGTGGGGGGGTGAGTTACAATGAGCAGTTCTTC. Its translation is CASSGGVSYNEQFF.

The rearrangement uses TRBV23-1 and TRBJ2-7, with a tentative D call TRBD1 (6 bases). TRBV23-1 belongs to the ORF category, with a function that is uncertain. The CDR3 spans 16 residues. V lost 0 bases to trimming and J lost 1 base, with 13 bases between them. This CDR3 reads CASSQSAGTFSYEQYF. In DNA, the CDR3 is TGCGCCAGCAGTCAATCGGCCGGGACATTTTCCTACGAGCAGTACTTC.

This chain connects TRBV29-1 to TRBJ2-1; TRBD1 matches 9 bases. The V segment lost 4 bases and the J segment 0 bases; nucleotides outside the gene matches: 4. The CDR3 consists of 15 residues. Germline V gene data show CDR1 as SQVTM and CDR2 as ANQGSEA. The CDR3 region is CSVATTGGSYNEQFF. CDR3 bases: TGCAGCGTTGCCACGACAGGGGGCTCCTACAATGAGCAGTTCTTC.

This rearrangement joins TRBV5-1 to TRBJ1-4; D might be TRBD1 (6 bases). This CDR3 is built from 16 residues. Germline-derived CDR1 and CDR2 are SGHRS and YFSETQ. V shed 4 bases and J shed 2 bases, with 15 bases lying between them. The CDR3 is CASSLAGGPTNEKLFF. The CDR3 DNA follows: TGCGCCAGCAGCCTTGCGGGGGGGCCCACTAATGAAAAACTGTTTTTT.

The chain is built from TRBV10-3 and TRBJ2-7; D possibly corresponds to TRBD2 (7 bases). V was cut by 8 bases and J by 6 bases, with 23 bases left in between. The CDR3 has 15 residues. The germline gives CDR1 ENHRY, CDR2 SYGVKD. For the CDR3, the DNA is TGTGCCATCTTGGATACCATAGGGGGGGCCGGCGAGCAGTACTTC. Encoded protein: CAILDTIGGAGEQYF.

The rearrangement joins TRBV10-2 to TRBJ1-2; 8 nucleotides agree with TRBD1. With V trimmed by 8 bases and J by 0 bases, 5 bases remained unmatched. This CDR3 is 14 amino acids long. CDR1 and CDR2 (germline): WSHSY, SAAADI. The CDR3 DNA reads TGCGCCAGCTATGGACAGGGCTCTAACTATGGCTACACCTTC. Protein sequence: CASYGQGSNYGYTF.

The gene calls are TRBV5-1 and TRBJ2-5, with D possibly being TRBD2 (5 bases). The CDR3 loop spans 13 amino acids. The germline V and J ends were trimmed by 2 bases and 3 bases, with 8 bases remaining between them. Germline V gene sequence: CDR1 SGHRS, CDR2 YFSETQ. The CDR3 sequence is CASSFFGEETQYF. The CDR3 DNA is TGCGCCAGCAGCTTTTTCGGGGAAGAGACCCAGTACTTC.

V gene TRBV9 combines with J gene TRBJ2-1; D might be TRBD1 (5 bases). Trimming took 0 bases from V and 9 from J, leaving 16 bases between them. The CDR3 sequence is 15 residues long. From germline, CDR1 is SGDLS and CDR2 YYNGEE. CDR3 sequence reads: CASSVVGQGIGEQFF. In nucleotides, the CDR3 is TGTGCCAGCAGCGTAGTGGGGCAGGGTATAGGTGAGCAGTTCTTC.

CDR3: CASSGWVTGSYNSPLHF. The CDR3 DNA reads as TGTGCCAGCAGCGGATGGGTAACGGGCTCCTATAATTCACCCCTCCACTTT. The chain combines TRBV7-9 with TRBJ1-6; no reliable D call. The germline V and J ends were trimmed by 5 bases and 0 bases, with 14 bases remaining between them. From germline, CDR1 is SEHNR and CDR2 FQNEAQ (reference sequence). CDR3 length: 17 amino acids.

The chain carries TRBV3-1 (or the pseudogene TRBV3-2) and TRBJ2-3; the match to TRBD2 covers 12 bases. V lost 1 base, J lost 6 bases, and 5 bases stayed unmatched. The CDR3 runs 16 residues. The germline V gene has CDR1 LGHDT and CDR2 YNNKEL (reference sequence). CDR3 residues: CASSQGTSGTADTQYF. For the CDR3, the DNA is TGTGCCAGCAGCCAAGGGACTAGCGGGACCGCGGATACGCAGTATTTT.

The rearrangement joins TRBV7-3 to TRBJ2-1, with 7 positions matching TRBD1. With 0 bases clipped from V and 2 bases from J, the junction kept 1 base outside the gene matches. The CDR3 sequence is 15 residues long. Per germline, CDR1 SGHTA and CDR2 FQGTGA. The CDR3 here is CASSLTGTAYNEQFF. The CDR3 nucleotides are TGTGCCAGCAGCTTAACCGGGACAGCCTACAATGAGCAGTTCTTC.

The gene calls are TRBV28 and TRBJ1-5; 7 nucleotides align to TRBD1. Germline V gene sequence: CDR1 MDHEN, CDR2 SYDVKM. The V gene end was trimmed by 4 bases and the J gene end by 2 bases; junction bases not matched to a gene: 8. The CDR3 has 16 amino acids. CDR3 sequence reads: CASSSSGGSRNQPQHF. CDR3 in DNA: TGTGCCAGCAGTTCCTCAGGGGGGTCCCGCAATCAGCCCCAGCATTTT.

The rearrangement joins TRBV6-2 or TRBV6-3 to TRBJ1-6, with D unresolved. The CDR3 covers 14 residues. The V gene lost 4 bases and the J gene lost 2 bases, with 6 bases spanning the gap. CDR1 and CDR2 (germline): MNHEY, SVGEGT. The DNA of the CDR3 is TGTGCCAGCAGTTGGGAGGCCTATAATTCACCCCTCCACTTT. Translated, it gives CASSWEAYNSPLHF.

The chain is built from TRBV6-5 and TRBJ2-2; 7 bases match TRBD1. The trim removed 7 bases at V and 5 bases at J, leaving 7 bases unmatched. Germline loops: CDR1 MNHEY, CDR2 SVGAGI. The CDR3 is 14 amino acids. The chain's CDR3 is CASNRQGWTGELFF. In nucleotides, the CDR3 is TGTGCCAGCAATCGACAGGGTTGGACCGGGGAGCTGTTTTTT.

The CDR3, as DNA: TGTGGTTCGGCAGATACGCAGTATTTT. Translated, it gives CGSADTQYF. This chain links TRBV9 with TRBJ2-3; D not certain. From germline, CDR1 is SGDLS and CDR2 YYNGEE. CDR3 length equals 9 residues. The full variable domain, its missing parts supplied by reference TRBV9 and TRBJ2-3, is DSGVTQTPKHLITATGQRVTLRCSPRSGDLSVYWYQQSLDQGLQFLIQYYNGEERAKGNILERFSAQQFPDLHSELNLSSLELGDSALYFCGSADTQYFGPGTRLTVL.

The chain has TRBV7-9 and TRBJ1-2; 7 bases agree with TRBD1. The V gene end was trimmed by 2 bases and the J gene end by 5 bases; junction bases not matched to a gene: 8. Germline V gene sequence: CDR1 SEHNR, CDR2 FQNEAQ (reference sequence). This CDR3 comprises 15 residues. The CDR3 nucleotides are TGTGCCAGCAGCTTACGGGACAGCGCACGATATGGCTACACCTTC. As protein: CASSLRDSARYGYTF. The full variable domain, its missing parts supplied by reference TRBV7-9 and TRBJ1-2, is DTGVSQNPRHKITKRGQNVTFRCDPISEHNRLYWYRQTLGQGPEFLTYFQNEAQLEKSRLLSDRFSAERPKGSFSTLEIQRTEQGDSAMYLCASSLRDSARYGYTFGSGTRLTVV.

With respect to this clone: The junction departs from the called germline gene at one end, perhaps through a read error. This chain uses TRBV7-7 with TRBJ2-5, with TRBD2 identical over 12 bases. The CDR3 covers 15 residues. Germline lookup yields CDR1 SSHAT and CDR2 FNYEAQ (reference sequence). CDR3 residues: CASSPSGGASETQYF. The CDR3 DNA follows: TGTGCTAGCAGCCCTAGCGGGGGGGCCTCGGAGACCCAGTACTTC.